The T cell receptor beta chain under discussion was sequenced for a study of T cell repertoires in cytomegalovirus infection (dated by TCRdb to between 2019 and 2020). The study in broad terms: Donor HLA type was relevant to the analysis, as public TCR beta signatures indicated carriage of CMV infection together with the matching HLA type. The study at large found these results: The ex vivo response was dominated by HLA-C-restricted CMV-specific TCR beta clonotypes, which also provided the single most frequent clonotype in two of eight donors. In both this cohort and an independent cohort of some 380 donors, the cumulative frequency of public TCR beta family members distinguished carriers of CMV infection plus the relevant HLA type.

Trimming costs V 6 bases and J 1 base, and their ends lie 13 bases apart. CDR3 length: 15 amino acids, cysteine to phenylalanine. Left in the record is the CDR3 DNA by itself, 45 bases read in frame from the first base. The CDR1 and CDR2 encoded by the germline V gene are SNHLY and FYNNEI. Points on this clonotype: There is no known antigen for this receptor. There are no base qualities to consult, and no much larger clone falls within one base.

Sequencing relied on an Illumina HiSeq 1500. TCRdb reprocessed the public reads (quality trimming at Q25 with fastp, clone calling with MiXCR) and kept in-frame beta chains. Duplicate CDR3 protein sequences are folded into a single record with the most common DNA and genes. For this sample the table gives fewer than 550,000 distinct CDR3 sequences, of which about 33% were detected only once. Of the sample, around 13% is held by the ten largest clones. This chain is built from TRBV2 and TRBJ1-5, with no confident D gene call. Sequencing was performed on PBMCs. The TCR originated in a human donor in good health (CMV status not recorded). Some clones in this sample may be carry-over from other donors' samples. The sequence in DNA is TGTGCCAGCAGATGGGATGCAGCGAGCAATCAGCCCCAGCATTTT. Its translation reads: CASRWDAASNQPQHF.